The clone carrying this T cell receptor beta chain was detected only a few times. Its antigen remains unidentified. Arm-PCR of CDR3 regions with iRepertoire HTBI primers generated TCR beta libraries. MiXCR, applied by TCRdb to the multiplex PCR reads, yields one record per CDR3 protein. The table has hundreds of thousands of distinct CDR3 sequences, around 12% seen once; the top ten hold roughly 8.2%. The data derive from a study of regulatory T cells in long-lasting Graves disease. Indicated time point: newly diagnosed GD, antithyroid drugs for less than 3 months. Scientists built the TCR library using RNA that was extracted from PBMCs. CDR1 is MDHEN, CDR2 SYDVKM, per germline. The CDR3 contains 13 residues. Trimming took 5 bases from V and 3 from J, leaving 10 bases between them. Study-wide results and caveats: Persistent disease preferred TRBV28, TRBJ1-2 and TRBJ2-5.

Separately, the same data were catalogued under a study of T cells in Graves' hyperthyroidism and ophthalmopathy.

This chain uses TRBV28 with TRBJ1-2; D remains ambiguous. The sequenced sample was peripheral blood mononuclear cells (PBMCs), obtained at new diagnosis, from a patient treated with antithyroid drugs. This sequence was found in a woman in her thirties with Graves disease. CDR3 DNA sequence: TGTGCCAGCAGTCACGGGGTTCACTATGGCTACACCTTC. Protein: CASSHGVHYGYTF.